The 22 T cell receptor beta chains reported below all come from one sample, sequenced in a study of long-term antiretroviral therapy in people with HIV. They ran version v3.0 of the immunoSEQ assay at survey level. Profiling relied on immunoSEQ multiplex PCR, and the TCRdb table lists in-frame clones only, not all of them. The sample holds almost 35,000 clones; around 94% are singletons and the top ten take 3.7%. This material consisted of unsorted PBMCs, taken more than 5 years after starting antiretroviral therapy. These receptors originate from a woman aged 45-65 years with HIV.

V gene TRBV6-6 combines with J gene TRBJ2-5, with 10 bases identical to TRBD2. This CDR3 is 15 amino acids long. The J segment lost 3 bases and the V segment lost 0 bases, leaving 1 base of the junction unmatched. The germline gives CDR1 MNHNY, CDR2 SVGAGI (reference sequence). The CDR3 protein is CASSYSLAGEETQYF. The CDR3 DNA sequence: TGTGCCAGCAGTTACTCGCTAGCGGGGGAAGAGACCCAGTACTTC.

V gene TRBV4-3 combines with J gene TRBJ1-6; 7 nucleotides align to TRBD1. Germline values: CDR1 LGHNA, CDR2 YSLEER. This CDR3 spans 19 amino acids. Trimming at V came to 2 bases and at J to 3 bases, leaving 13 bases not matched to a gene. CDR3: CASSQTSGTAGVYNSPLHF. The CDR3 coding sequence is TGCGCCAGCAGCCAAACGTCCGGGACAGCCGGGGTCTATAATTCACCCCTCCACTTT.

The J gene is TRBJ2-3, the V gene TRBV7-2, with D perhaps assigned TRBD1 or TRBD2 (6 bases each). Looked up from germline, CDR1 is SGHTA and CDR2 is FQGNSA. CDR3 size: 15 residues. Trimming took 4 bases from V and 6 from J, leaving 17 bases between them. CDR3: CASSSNRASGDTQYF. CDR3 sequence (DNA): TGTGCCAGCAGCTCGAACAGGGCAAGCGGGGATACGCAGTATTTT.

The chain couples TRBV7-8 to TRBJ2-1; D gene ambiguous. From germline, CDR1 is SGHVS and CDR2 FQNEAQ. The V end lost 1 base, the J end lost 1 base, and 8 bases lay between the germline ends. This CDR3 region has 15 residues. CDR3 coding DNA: TGTGCCAGCAGCTTAGTGGCAGAGTCCTACAATGAGCAGTTCTTC. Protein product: CASSLVAESYNEQFF.

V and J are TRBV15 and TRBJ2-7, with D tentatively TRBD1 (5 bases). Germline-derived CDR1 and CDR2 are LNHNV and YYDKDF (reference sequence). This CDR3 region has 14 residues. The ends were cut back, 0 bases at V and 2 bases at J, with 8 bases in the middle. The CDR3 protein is CATSRDLGPYEQYF. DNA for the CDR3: TGTGCCACCAGCAGAGATTTGGGGCCCTACGAGCAGTACTTC. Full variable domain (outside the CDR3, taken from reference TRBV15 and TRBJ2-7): DAMVIQNPRYQVTQFGKPVTLSCSQTLNHNVMYWYQQKSSQAPKLLFHYYDKDFNNEADTPDNFQSRRPNTSFCFLDIRSPGLGDTAMYLCATSRDLGPYEQYFGPGTRLTVT.

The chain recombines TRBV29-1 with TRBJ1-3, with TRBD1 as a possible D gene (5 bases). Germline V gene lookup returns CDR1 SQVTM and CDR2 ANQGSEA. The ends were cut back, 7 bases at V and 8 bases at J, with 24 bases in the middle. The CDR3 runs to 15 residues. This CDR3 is CSGVDYPGVWDTIYF. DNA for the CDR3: TGCAGCGGGGTCGATTATCCGGGGGTTTGGGACACCATATATTTT.

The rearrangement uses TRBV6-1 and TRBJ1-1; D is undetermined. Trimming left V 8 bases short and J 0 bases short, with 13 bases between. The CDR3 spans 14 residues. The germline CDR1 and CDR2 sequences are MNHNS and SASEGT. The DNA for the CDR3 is TGTGCCAGCGCTCCACGGGGTATGAACACTGAAGCTTTCTTT. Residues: CASAPRGMNTEAFF.

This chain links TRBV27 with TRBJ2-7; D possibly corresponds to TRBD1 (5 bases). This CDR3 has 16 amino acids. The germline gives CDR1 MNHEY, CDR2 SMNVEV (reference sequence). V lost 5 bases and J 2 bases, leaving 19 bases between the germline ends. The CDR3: CASSPKTTARTYEQYF. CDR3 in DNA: TGTGCCAGCAGTCCAAAGACGACAGCCCGGACCTACGAGCAGTACTTC.

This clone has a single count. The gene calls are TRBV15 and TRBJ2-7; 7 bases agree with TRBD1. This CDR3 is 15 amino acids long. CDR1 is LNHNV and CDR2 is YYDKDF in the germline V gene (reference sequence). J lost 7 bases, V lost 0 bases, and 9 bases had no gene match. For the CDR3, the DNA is TGTGCCACCAGCAGAGATCCGGACAGGACTCGGGAGCAGTACTTC. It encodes CATSRDPDRTREQYF.

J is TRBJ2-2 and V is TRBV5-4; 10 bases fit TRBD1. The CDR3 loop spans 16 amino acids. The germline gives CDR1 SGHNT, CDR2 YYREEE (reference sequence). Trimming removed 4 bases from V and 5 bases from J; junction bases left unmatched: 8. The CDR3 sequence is CASSVPGQGRTGELFF. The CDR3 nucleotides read TGTGCCAGCAGCGTGCCGGGACAGGGGCGAACCGGGGAGCTGTTTTTT.

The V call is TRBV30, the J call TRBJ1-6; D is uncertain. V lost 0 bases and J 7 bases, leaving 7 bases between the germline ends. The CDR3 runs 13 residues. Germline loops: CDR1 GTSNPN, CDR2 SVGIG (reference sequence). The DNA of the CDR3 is TGTGCCTGGAGTGTTTACACGAATTCACCCCTCCACTTT. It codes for CAWSVYTNSPLHF.

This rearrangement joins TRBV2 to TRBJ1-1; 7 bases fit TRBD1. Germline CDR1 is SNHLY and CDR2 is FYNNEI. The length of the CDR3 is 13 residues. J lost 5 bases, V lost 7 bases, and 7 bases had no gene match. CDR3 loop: CASNPDRKTEAFF. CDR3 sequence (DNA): TGTGCCAGCAACCCGGACAGGAAAACTGAAGCTTTCTTT.

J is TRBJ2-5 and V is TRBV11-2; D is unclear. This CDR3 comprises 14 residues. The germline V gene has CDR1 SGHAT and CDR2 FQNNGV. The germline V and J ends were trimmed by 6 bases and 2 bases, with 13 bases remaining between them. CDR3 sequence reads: CASSQVLEQETQYF. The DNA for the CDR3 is TGTGCCAGCAGTCAGGTCCTAGAACAAGAGACCCAGTACTTC. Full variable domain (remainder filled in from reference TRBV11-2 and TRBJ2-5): EAGVAQSPRYKIIEKRQSVAFWCNPISGHATLYWYQQILGQGPKLLIQFQNNGVVDDSQLPKDRFSAERLKGVDSTLKIQPAKLEDSAVYLCASSQVLEQETQYFGPGTRLLVL.

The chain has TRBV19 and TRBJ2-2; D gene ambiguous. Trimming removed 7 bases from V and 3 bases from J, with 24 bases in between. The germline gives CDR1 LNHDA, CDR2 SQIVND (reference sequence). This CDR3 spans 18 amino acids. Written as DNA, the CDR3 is TGTGCCAGTAATAAAATGGAGTTCGGGCTAGGTGACACCGGGGAGCTGTTTTTT. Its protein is CASNKMEFGLGDTGELFF.

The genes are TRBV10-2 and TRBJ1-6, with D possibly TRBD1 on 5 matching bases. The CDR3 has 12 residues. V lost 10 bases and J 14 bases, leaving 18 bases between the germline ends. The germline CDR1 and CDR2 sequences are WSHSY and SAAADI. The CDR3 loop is CATGDGGVSLHF. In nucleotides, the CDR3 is TGCGCCACAGGAGACGGGGGAGTATCCCTCCACTTT.

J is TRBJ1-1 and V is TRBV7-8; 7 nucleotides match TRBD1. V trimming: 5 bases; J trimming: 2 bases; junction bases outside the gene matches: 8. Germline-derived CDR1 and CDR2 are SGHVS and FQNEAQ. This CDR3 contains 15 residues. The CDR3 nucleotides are TGTGCCAGCAGCCCGCGGACAGGTGCTAACACTGAAGCTTTCTTT. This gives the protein CASSPRTGANTEAFF.

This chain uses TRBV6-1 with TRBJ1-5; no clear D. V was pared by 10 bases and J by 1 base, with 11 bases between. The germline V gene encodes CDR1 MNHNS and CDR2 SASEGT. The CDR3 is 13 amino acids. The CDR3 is CATSPPSNQPQHF. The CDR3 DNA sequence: TGTGCCACCTCTCCCCCCAGCAATCAGCCCCAGCATTTT.

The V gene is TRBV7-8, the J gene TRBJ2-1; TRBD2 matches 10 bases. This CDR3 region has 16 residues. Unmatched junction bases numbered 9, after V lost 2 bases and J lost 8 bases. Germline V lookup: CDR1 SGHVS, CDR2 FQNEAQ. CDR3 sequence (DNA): TGTGCCAGCAGCTTATTAGCGGGGGGCACGTCGGATGAGCAGTTCTTC. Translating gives CASSLLAGGTSDEQFF.

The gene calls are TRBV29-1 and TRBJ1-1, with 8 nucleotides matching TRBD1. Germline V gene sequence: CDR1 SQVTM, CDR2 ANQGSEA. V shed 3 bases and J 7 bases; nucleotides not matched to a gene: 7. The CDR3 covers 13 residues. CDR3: CSVDTGTGVEAFF. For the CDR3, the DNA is TGCAGCGTTGATACCGGGACAGGAGTTGAAGCTTTCTTT.

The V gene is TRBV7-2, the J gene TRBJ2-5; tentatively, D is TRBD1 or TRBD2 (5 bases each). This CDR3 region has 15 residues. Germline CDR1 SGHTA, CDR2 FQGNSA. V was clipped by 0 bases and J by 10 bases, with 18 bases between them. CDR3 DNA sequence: TGTGCCAGCAGCTTAGCTAGCCTGACTGAGGGGCTCCAGTACTTC. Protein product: CASSLASLTEGLQYF.

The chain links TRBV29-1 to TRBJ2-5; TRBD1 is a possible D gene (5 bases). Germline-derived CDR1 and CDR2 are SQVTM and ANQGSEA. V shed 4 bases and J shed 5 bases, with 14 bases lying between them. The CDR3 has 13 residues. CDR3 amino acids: CSVAYWGWETQYF. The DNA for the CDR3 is TGCAGCGTTGCTTACTGGGGCTGGGAGACCCAGTACTTC. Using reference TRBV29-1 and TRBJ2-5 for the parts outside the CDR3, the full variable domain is SAVISQKPSRDICQRGTSLTIQCQVDSQVTMMFWYRQQPGQSLTLIATANQGSEATYESGFVIDKFPISRPNLTFSTLTVSNMSPEDSSIYLCSVAYWGWETQYFGPGTRLLVL.

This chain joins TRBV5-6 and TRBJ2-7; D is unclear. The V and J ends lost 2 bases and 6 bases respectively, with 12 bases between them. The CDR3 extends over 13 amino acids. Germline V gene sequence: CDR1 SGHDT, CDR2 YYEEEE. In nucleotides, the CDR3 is TGTGCCAGCAGCTTTGGTGCTGGGTCCGAGCAGTACTTC. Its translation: CASSFGAGSEQYF.